Listed here are 27 T cell receptor beta chains from one sample, sequenced in a study of control samples from healthy donors and cancer patients. Method: immunoSEQ multiplex PCR; TCRdb's copy keeps in-frame clones and lacks some. The sample lists over 100,000 clones; around nine tenths were seen once. Sequenced: blood. All receptors derive from a woman aged 45-59 years in good health.

To note about this clone: A much larger clone differs by one base, so this may be a read error. The V call is TRBV2, the J call TRBJ2-3; D uncertain. The germline V gene has CDR1 SNHLY and CDR2 FYNNEI. This CDR3 has 12 residues. The CDR3 protein is CANSFLADTQYF. The DNA of the CDR3 is TGTGCCAACAGTTTTCTAGCAGATACGCAGTATTTT.

This chain uses TRBV24-1 with TRBJ2-2, with D possibly matching TRBD2 (5 bases). The CDR3 spans 19 residues. V was clipped by 8 bases and J by 3 bases, with 27 bases between them. Germline loops: CDR1 KGHDR, CDR2 SFDVKD. The CDR3 loop reads CATTDSFDDKRTYTGELFF. The CDR3 DNA follows: TGTGCCACCACCGATTCGTTTGACGATAAACGGACTTACACCGGGGAGCTGTTTTTT.

This clone showed up just once. The gene calls are TRBV30 and TRBJ1-2; D gene uncertain. This CDR3 has 12 amino acids. Trimming stripped 4 bases from V and 6 bases from J, with 12 bases between. Germline V gives CDR1 GTSNPN, CDR2 SVGIG (reference sequence). The CDR3 nucleotides are TGTGCCTGGAACCGGGTAGAGGATGGCTACACCTTC. Translation gives CAWNRVEDGYTF. The full variable domain, in which reference TRBV30 and TRBJ1-2 provide the parts outside the CDR3, is SQTIHQWPATLVQPVGSPLSLECTVEGTSNPNLYWYRQAAGRGLQLLFYSVGIGQISSEVPQNLSASRPQDRQFILSSKKLLLSDSGFYLCAWNRVEDGYTFGSGTRLTVV.

The chain couples TRBV29-1 to TRBJ1-4; D is unresolved. In germline, CDR1 is SQVTM, CDR2 ANQGSEA. There are 13 residues in the CDR3. Deletions cut 2 bases from V and 12 bases from J, with 16 bases between. This CDR3 is CSVESQQAEELFF. The CDR3 nucleotides are TGCAGCGTTGAATCGCAGCAGGCAGAGGAACTGTTTTTT.

The V call is TRBV30, the J call TRBJ1-2, with 9 bases matching TRBD1. This CDR3 spans 15 amino acids. The ends lost 5 bases at V and 8 bases at J; junction bases unmatched: 15. Germline V lookup: CDR1 GTSNPN, CDR2 SVGIG (reference sequence). The CDR3 spells CAWFRRDRVNWGYTF. The CDR3 region has the DNA TGTGCCTGGTTTAGAAGGGACAGGGTGAATTGGGGCTACACCTTC. Based on the CDR3 plus reference TRBV30 and TRBJ1-2, the full variable domain is SQTIHQWPATLVQPVGSPLSLECTVEGTSNPNLYWYRQAAGRGLQLLFYSVGIGQISSEVPQNLSASRPQDRQFILSSKKLLLSDSGFYLCAWFRRDRVNWGYTFGSGTRLTVV.

This chain links TRBV13 with TRBJ1-3; D not resolved. The germline gives CDR1 PRHDT, CDR2 FYEKMQ (reference sequence). Between the trimmed V and J ends, which lost 5 bases and 7 bases, there was a span of 9 bases. This CDR3 comprises 12 residues. CDR3 DNA: TGTGCCAGCAGCGCAACTAGGAACACCATATATTTT. It yields the protein CASSATRNTIYF.

The chain joins TRBV21-1 to TRBJ1-1; the D call in the table, TRBD1, was not verified against the DNA. TRBV21-1 is a pseudogene segment. This CDR3 spans 15 amino acids. CDR3 region: CASTRKGEVNTEAFF. The CDR3 region has the DNA TGTGCCAGCACCCGAAAGGGGGAAGTGAACACTGAAGCTTTCTTT.

This rearrangement joins TRBV9 to TRBJ2-3; D unclear. V was clipped by 0 bases and J by 2 bases, with 10 bases between them. This CDR3 contains 15 residues. CDR1 and CDR2 (germline): SGDLS, YYNGEE. Here the CDR3 reads CASSVVALPTDTQYF. DNA for the CDR3: TGTGCCAGCAGCGTAGTCGCCCTCCCCACAGATACGCAGTATTTT.

The gene calls are TRBV6-9 and TRBJ1-2, with TRBD1 as a possible D gene (5 bases). The CDR3 extends over 16 amino acids. Trimming shortened V by 0 bases and J by 3 bases, and 14 bases separated the two germline ends. Germline V gives CDR1 MNHGY, CDR2 SVAAGI. The CDR3 nucleotides read TGTGCCAGCAGTTATTCGAACAGTGGGGGACACTATGGCTACACCTTC. Translated, it gives CASSYSNSGGHYGYTF.

The chain is built from TRBV27 and TRBJ2-5, with a weak D call TRBD1 (5 bases). Per germline, CDR1 MNHEY and CDR2 SMNVEV (reference sequence). Deletions cut 0 bases from V and 4 bases from J, with 9 bases between. The CDR3 has 14 residues. This CDR3 is CASSLSPGLETQYF. For the CDR3, the DNA is TGTGCCAGCAGTTTATCGCCAGGGTTAGAGACCCAGTACTTC.

This chain links TRBV12-3 or TRBV12-4 with TRBJ1-1, with TRBD1 as a possible D gene (5 bases). This CDR3 has 12 residues. Trimming stripped 6 bases from V and 10 bases from J, with 15 bases between. CDR3 sequence reads: CASRGLIAGAFF. CDR3 nucleotides: TGTGCCAGCAGGGGACTCATAGCGGGAGCTTTCTTT.

The chain joins TRBV12-2 to TRBJ2-7; the DNA was not compared with TRBD1, the D call given in the table. TRBV12-2 counts as a pseudogene. The CDR3 has 14 amino acids. The DNA for the CDR3 is TGTGCAAGTCGCTTAACTAGGGGGCAAGGACATTCGTACGTC. It is translated as CASRLTRGQGHSYV.

The chain recombines TRBV9 with TRBJ2-6; unclear D gene. Germline V CDR1 and CDR2: SGDLS, YYNGEE. V was trimmed by 0 bases and J by 0 bases, leaving 7 bases between them. This CDR3 contains 16 residues. CDR3 bases: TGTGCCAGCAGCGTAGAAAAGACCTCTGGGGCCAACGTCCTGACTTTC. Amino acids: CASSVEKTSGANVLTF.

This chain joins TRBV5-1 and TRBJ2-7, with 10 bases aligning to TRBD1. Germline V CDR1 and CDR2: SGHRS, YFSETQ. Trimming took 1 base from V and 5 from J; bases not matched to a gene: 6. The CDR3 totals 15 residues. The CDR3 nucleotides are TGCGCCAGCAGCTTGTACGACAGGGGGCAAAACGAGCAGTACTTC. This codes for CASSLYDRGQNEQYF.

This sequence joins TRBV6-5 and TRBJ1-3; maybe TRBD1 (5 bases). Germline values: CDR1 MNHEY, CDR2 SVGAGI. The CDR3 loop spans 15 amino acids. V lost 8 bases, J lost 1 base, and 15 bases lay in between. Here the CDR3 DNA reads TGTGCCAGCCAAGTCGGGGCGGCGTCTGGAAACACCATATATTTT. Translating gives CASQVGAASGNTIYF.

The rearrangement links TRBV6-5 to TRBJ1-3; D perhaps matches TRBD1 (5 bases). The germline gives CDR1 MNHEY, CDR2 SVGAGI. Deletions cut 4 bases from V and 4 bases from J, with 14 bases between. The CDR3 length is 15 residues. This CDR3 is CASSFRDSTGNTIYF. The CDR3 nucleotides read TGTGCCAGCAGTTTCAGGGATTCAACCGGAAACACCATATATTTT.

The rearrangement links TRBV10-3 to TRBJ2-7, with 10 bases matching TRBD2. From germline, CDR1 is ENHRY and CDR2 SYGVKD. The CDR3 runs 14 residues. V dropped 6 bases and J dropped 2; count of bases not matched to a gene: 4. The chain's CDR3 is CAIRASGSPYEQYV. CDR3 sequence (DNA): TGTGCCATCAGAGCTAGCGGGAGTCCCTACGAGCAGTACGTC.

CDR3 nucleotides: TGTGCCAGCAGGTTGACAGGGAGCTCCTACAATGAGCAGTTCTTC. This sequence encodes CASRLTGSSYNEQFF. The chain has TRBV2 and TRBJ2-1; 7 positions agree with TRBD1. CDR1 and CDR2 (germline): SNHLY, FYNNEI. Trimming cost V 6 bases and J 0 bases; bases outside gene matches: 5. This CDR3 spans 15 amino acids.

The rearrangement joins TRBV7-2 to TRBJ1-6, with D unresolved. With 5 bases removed from V and 2 bases from J, the gap between germline ends came to 7 bases. Germline V gene lookup returns CDR1 SGHTA and CDR2 FQGNSA. The CDR3 sequence is 14 residues long. CDR3 nucleotide sequence: TGTGCCAGCAGCCTTATTGCCTATAATTCACCCCTCCACTTT. Its protein is CASSLIAYNSPLHF. The complete variable domain, with remaining parts taken from reference TRBV7-2 and TRBJ1-6, reads GAGVSQSPSNKVTEKGKDVELRCDPISGHTALYWYRQSLGQGLEFLIYFQGNSAPDKSGLPSDRFSAERTGGSVSTLTIQRTQQEDSAVYLCASSLIAYNSPLHFGNGTRLTVT.

This clone was detected only once. The chain couples TRBV7-3 to TRBJ1-1; tentative D call: TRBD1 (5 bases). The CDR3 loop spans 13 amino acids. The V gene's germline CDR1 is SGHTA and CDR2 FQGTGA. V lost 5 bases and J lost 1, with 8 bases in between. CDR3 sequence reads: CASSPQENTEAFF. DNA for the CDR3: TGTGCCAGCAGCCCACAGGAGAACACTGAAGCTTTCTTT.

The V call is TRBV12-3 or TRBV12-4, the J call TRBJ2-4, with D unclear. Trimming removed 3 bases at V and 9 bases at J, with 9 bases between. The CDR3 is made up of 12 amino acids. The DNA for the CDR3 is TGTGCCAGCAGTTTGGGGATCCGCATTCAGTACTTC. It translates to CASSLGIRIQYF.

The rearrangement links TRBV19 to TRBJ1-6; TRBD1 might be the D (6 bases). This CDR3 has 16 amino acids. Between the trimmed V and J ends, which lost 7 bases and 6 bases, there was a span of 19 bases. Germline values: CDR1 LNHDA, CDR2 SQIVND (reference sequence). The CDR3 region has the DNA TGTGCCAGTACCCCCTGGGGGGGCCGGGCTAATTCACCCCTCCACTTT. Translated, it gives CASTPWGGRANSPLHF.

This chain links TRBV21-1 with TRBJ2-7. TRBV21-1 has pseudogene status. The CDR3 is made up of 11 amino acids. The CDR3 nucleotides are TGTGCCAGCAGCAGGGTTTACGAGCAGTACGTC. Translated: CASSRVYEQYV.

The chain uses TRBV2 and TRBJ2-3; the match to TRBD2 covers 8 bases. This CDR3 contains 15 residues. Per the germline V gene, CDR1 is SNHLY and CDR2 is FYNNEI. V trimming: 7 bases; J trimming: 3 bases; junction bases outside the gene matches: 9. The CDR3 is CASKETSAWTDTQYF. CDR3 nucleotide sequence: TGTGCCAGCAAAGAGACTAGCGCTTGGACAGATACGCAGTATTTT.

The chain combines TRBV5-1 with TRBJ2-3; D is tentatively TRBD1 or TRBD2 (5 bases each). The V end lost 5 bases, the J end lost 4 bases, and 11 bases lay between the germline ends. CDR1 and CDR2 (germline): SGHRS, YFSETQ. The CDR3 sequence is 13 residues long. The CDR3 coding sequence is TGCGCCAGCAGTCGGGGCCAAGCAGATACGCAGTATTTT. Translation gives CASSRGQADTQYF.

In nucleotides, the CDR3 is TGTGCCAGTAGTATTGTGTCGTTTTTTACTAGCGGAACCACAGATACGCAGTATTTT. Translating it yields CASSIVSFFTSGTTDTQYF. This chain connects TRBV19 to TRBJ2-3; 8 bases are a match to TRBD2. The CDR3 runs to 19 residues. Trimming took 3 bases from V and 2 from J; bases not matched to a gene: 16. CDR1 is LNHDA and CDR2 is SQIVND in the germline V gene (reference sequence). The full variable domain, in which reference TRBV19 and TRBJ2-3 provide the parts outside the CDR3, is DGGITQSPKYLFRKEGQNVTLSCEQNLNHDAMYWYRQDPGQGLRLIYYSQIVNDFQKGDIAEGYSVSREKKESFPLTVTSAQKNPTAFYLCASSIVSFFTSGTTDTQYFGPGTRLTVL.

The chain employs TRBV4-3 and TRBJ1-1; weak D call: TRBD1 (6 bases). The germline gives CDR1 LGHNA, CDR2 YSLEER. Trimming removed 0 bases at V and 1 base at J, with 12 bases between. This CDR3 has 16 amino acids. DNA for the CDR3: TGCGCCAGCAGCCAAGAAGTCATGGGGGCGAACACTGAAGCTTTCTTT. Translated, it gives CASSQEVMGANTEAFF.